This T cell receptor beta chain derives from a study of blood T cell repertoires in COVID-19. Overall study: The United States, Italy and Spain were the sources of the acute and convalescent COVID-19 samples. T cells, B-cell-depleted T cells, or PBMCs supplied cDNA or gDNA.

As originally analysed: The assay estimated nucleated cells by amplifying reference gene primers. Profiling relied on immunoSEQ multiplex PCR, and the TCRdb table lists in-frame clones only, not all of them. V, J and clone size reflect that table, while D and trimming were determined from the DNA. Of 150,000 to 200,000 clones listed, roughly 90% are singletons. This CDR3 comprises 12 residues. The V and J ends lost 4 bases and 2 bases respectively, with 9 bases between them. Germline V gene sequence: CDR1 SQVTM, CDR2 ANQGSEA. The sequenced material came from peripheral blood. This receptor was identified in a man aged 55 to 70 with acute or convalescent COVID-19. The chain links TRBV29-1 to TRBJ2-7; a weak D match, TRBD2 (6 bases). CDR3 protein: CSVASDAYEQYF. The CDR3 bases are TGCAGCGTTGCTAGCGACGCCTACGAGCAGTACTTC.